This entry lists 18 T cell receptor beta chains sequenced from one sample in a study of molecular identifiers for immune sequencing clone quantification (dated by TCRdb to between 2018 and 2020). Library prep was done by PCR. The sequencing machine was an Illumina HiSeq 4000. TCRdb trimmed public reads at Q25 via fastp, called clones via MiXCR and kept in-frame beta chains. Entries are consolidated by CDR3 protein sequence, retaining the most common genes and DNA. This sample is represented by about 640,000 distinct CDR3 sequences; approximately 20% of them were singletons. Jointly, the top ten make up 0.85% to 0.9% of the sample. The sample taken for sequencing was naive CD8+ T cells from blood, with Jurkat cell RNA spiked in. This specimen's cell subset or site label, interpreted: FACS-sorted CD8+CD4-CCR7+CD45RA+ naive T cells. Receptor source: a human donor in good health. Some libraries in this study had Jurkat cell RNA spiked in.

There are many counts of this clonotype. At one end, the junction sequence differs from germline, possibly due to a read error. The chain couples TRBV27 to TRBJ2-7; TRBD1 matches at 8 bases. Germline V CDR1 and CDR2: MNHEY, SMNVEV (reference sequence). The CDR3 contains 15 residues. CDR3 DNA: TGCGCCAGCAGCTTGGCAGGGGGCTCTGGCTACGAGCAGTACTTC. Its translation is CASSLAGGSGYEQYF.

The chain carries TRBV27 and TRBJ2-2; D not certain. CDR1 MNHEY and CDR2 SMNVEV come from the germline V gene (reference sequence). V was trimmed by 5 bases and J by 3 bases, leaving 10 bases between them. The CDR3 totals 14 residues. CDR3 bases: TGTGCCAGCAGTCTCTACCTCCACACCGGGGAGCTGTTTTTT. This encodes CASSLYLHTGELFF.

This clonotype was recorded at least ten times. The chain has TRBV19 and TRBJ2-2; no clear D. V lost 6 bases and J 6 bases, leaving 5 bases between the germline ends. The length of the CDR3 is 11 residues. From germline, CDR1 is LNHDA and CDR2 SQIVND (reference sequence). The CDR3 coding sequence is TGTGCCAGTAGGGCCTCCGGGGAGCTGTTTTTT. It codes for CASRASGELFF.

Turning to this clonotype: A read error may be the cause here, since a much bigger clone is one base away. The chain has TRBV4-1 and TRBJ2-1; the match to TRBD2 covers 14 bases. CDR1 and CDR2 from the germline V gene are MGHRA and YSYEKL. V lost 9 bases to trimming and J lost 12 bases; unmatched junction nucleotides: 10. The CDR3 consists of 14 residues. The CDR3 DNA sequence: TGCGCCAGTAGACTAGCGGGGGGGTTTGATGGGCAGTTCTTC. Protein sequence: CASRLAGGFDGQFF.

The chain joins TRBV12-3 or TRBV12-4 to TRBJ1-1; TRBD1 is a possible D gene (5 bases). Trimming left V 5 bases short and J 3 bases short, with 19 bases between. This CDR3 spans 16 amino acids. CDR3 DNA sequence: TGTGCCAGCAGTCCATGGACCGGGGGTTACGACACTGAAGCTTTCTTT. Residues: CASSPWTGGYDTEAFF.

At least ten counts were recorded for this clonotype. The chain is built from TRBV18 and TRBJ1-4; unclear D gene. CDR3 size: 19 residues. Trimming shortened V by 1 base and J by 0 bases, and 18 bases separated the two germline ends. CDR1 is KGHSH and CDR2 is LQKENI in the germline V gene. The CDR3: CASSPQDSRARSTNEKLFF. CDR3 bases: TGTGCCAGCTCACCACAGGACTCTCGCGCGAGGTCAACTAATGAAAAACTGTTTTTT.

This clonotype turned up a few times. The genes are TRBV2 and TRBJ2-1; 10 bases line up with TRBD1. The CDR3 consists of 15 residues. Germline-derived CDR1 and CDR2 are SNHLY and FYNNEI. V was clipped by 6 bases and J by 8 bases; unmatched bases: 10. Here the CDR3 reads CASSTGTGVGYEQFF. For the CDR3, the DNA is TGTGCCAGCAGCACCGGGACAGGGGTTGGATATGAGCAGTTCTTC.

The chain has TRBV28 and TRBJ1-1; 7 nucleotides match TRBD1. Germline CDR1 and CDR2: MDHEN and SYDVKM. Trimming at V came to 3 bases and at J to 7 bases, leaving 8 bases not matched to a gene. The CDR3 consists of 14 residues. CDR3 protein: CASSLTGTVVEAFF. As DNA, the CDR3 is TGTGCCAGCAGTTTGACGGGGACAGTGGTTGAAGCTTTCTTT. Full variable domain (missing parts from reference TRBV28 and TRBJ1-1): DVKVTQSSRYLVKRTGEKVFLECVQDMDHENMFWYRQDPGLGLRLIYFSYDVKMKEKGDIPEGYSVSREKKERFSLILESASTNQTSMYLCASSLTGTVVEAFFGQGTRLTVV.

The chain combines TRBV27 with TRBJ2-3, with no clear D. Per the germline V gene, CDR1 is MNHEY and CDR2 is SMNVEV (reference sequence). V was shortened by 5 bases and J by 3 bases, with 9 bases between the two germline ends. This CDR3 is 13 amino acids long. The CDR3 DNA is TGTGCCAGCAGTCTCCTGAGGACAGATACGCAGTATTTT. Protein sequence: CASSLLRTDTQYF.

In its sample, this clonotype was seen many times. The rearrangement uses TRBV7-9 and TRBJ2-7, with D tentatively TRBD1 (6 bases). Between the trimmed V and J ends, which lost 5 bases and 5 bases, there was a span of 19 bases. This CDR3 contains 15 residues. Germline lookup yields CDR1 SEHNR and CDR2 FQNEAQ (reference sequence). CDR3 bases: TGTGCCAGCAGCCTCGGAGACAGGCTTGTAAACGAGCAGTACTTC. Its translation: CASSLGDRLVNEQYF.

This clonotype has only a few counts. Possible read error: a much larger clone is one base away. V and J are TRBV6-6 and TRBJ1-5, with 9 bases lining up with TRBD1. V lost 6 bases and J lost 5; bases outside the gene matches: 5. The CDR3 sequence is 14 residues long. CDR1 is MNHNY and CDR2 is SVGAGI in the germline V gene (reference sequence). For the CDR3, the DNA is TGTGCCAGCAGGGAGGACAGGGGAGATCAGCCCCAGCATTTT. Its protein product is CASREDRGDQPQHF.

This clonotype was counted a few times. This sequence may be a read error, since a much larger clone differs from it by one base. The chain is built from TRBV19 and TRBJ2-3; 8 nucleotides align to TRBD2. The CDR3 extends over 17 amino acids. Germline V gives CDR1 LNHDA, CDR2 SQIVND (reference sequence). The CDR3: CASKKRIAGSTTGTQYF. In nucleotides, the CDR3 is TGTGCCAGTAAAAAGCGGATAGCGGGATCTACGACAGGTACGCAGTATTTT.

In the case of this clonotype: A read error may explain this, as a much larger clone is one base away. J is TRBJ2-7 and V is TRBV20-1, with 7 positions matching TRBD2. The CDR3 extends over 16 amino acids. Germline CDR1 DFQATT, CDR2 SNEGSKA (reference sequence). The CDR3 coding sequence is TGCAGTGCTAGTCACACACACGGGGGGAGGGCCTACGAGCTGTACTTC. This gives the protein CSASHTHGGRAYELYF.

There are many counts of this clonotype. The V call is TRBV14, the J call TRBJ2-7, with TRBD2 matching over 7 bases. This CDR3 comprises 16 residues. CDR1 is SGHDN and CDR2 is FVKESK in the germline V gene. The J segment lost 0 bases and the V segment lost 1 base, leaving 6 bases of the junction unmatched. The CDR3 region is CASSQGIGRDSYEQYF. CDR3 sequence (DNA): TGTGCCAGCAGCCAAGGCATAGGGAGGGACTCCTACGAGCAGTACTTC.

Comment on this clonotype: One base away lies a much larger clone, so this may be a sequencing read error. This chain uses TRBV6-6 with TRBJ1-5; tentative D call: TRBD1 (5 bases). The V gene lost 2 bases and the J gene lost 6 bases, with 14 bases spanning the gap. The CDR3 runs to 15 residues. Germline values: CDR1 MNHNY, CDR2 SVGAGI (reference sequence). CDR3 region: CASSYPIGAFQPQHF. In DNA form, the CDR3 reads TGTGCCAGCAGTTACCCGATTGGGGCCTTTCAGCCCCAGCATTTT.

There are many counts of this clonotype. The rearrangement joins TRBV4-3 to TRBJ2-7; no reliable D call. The CDR3 length is 14 residues. CDR1 and CDR2 (germline): LGHNA, YSLEER. V gave up 0 bases and J gave up 4 bases, with 10 bases separating them. CDR3 residues: CASSQDHWSYEQYF. As DNA, the CDR3 is TGCGCCAGCAGCCAAGATCACTGGAGTTACGAGCAGTACTTC.

This clonotype has at least ten counts. This chain uses TRBV6-5 with TRBJ2-2, with D perhaps given as TRBD1 or TRBD2 (6 bases each). In germline, CDR1 is MNHEY, CDR2 SVGAGI. The V and J ends lost 5 bases and 4 bases respectively, with 17 bases between them. This CDR3 spans 16 amino acids. This chain's CDR3 is CASSPGAGWGTGELFF. In nucleotides, the CDR3 is TGTGCCAGCAGTCCAGGGGCGGGGTGGGGCACCGGGGAGCTGTTTTTT.

With regard to this clonotype: A much larger clone differs from this one at a single base, so this may be a read error. The V gene is TRBV29-1, the J gene TRBJ1-2; D not resolved. Trimming took 1 base from V and 4 from J, leaving 10 bases between them. The CDR3 is made up of 13 amino acids. CDR1 is SQVTM, CDR2 ANQGSEA, per germline. The CDR3 DNA follows: TGCAGCGTTGAAGCCAAACTGGGCTATGGCTACACCTTC. This translates into CSVEAKLGYGYTF. The full variable domain, completed using reference TRBV29-1 and TRBJ1-2, is SAVISQKPSRDICQRGTSLTIQCQVDSQVTMMFWYRQQPGQSLTLIATANQGSEATYESGFVIDKFPISRPNLTFSTLTVSNMSPEDSSIYLCSVEAKLGYGYTFGSGTRLTVV.